The present T cell receptor (beta chain) was sequenced within a study of CD4+ T cells in melanoma. TCRdb keeps only in-frame clones here, not all; method: immunoSEQ multiplex PCR. The data contain around 10,000 clones, about 70% of them singletons. The V and J ends lost 4 bases and 6 bases, in that order; junction bases with no gene match: 9. The length of the CDR3 is 16 residues. Germline values: CDR1 MNHNY, CDR2 SVGAGI (reference sequence). Study observations and caveats: A reported correlation linked neoantigen-specific CD4+ T cells to CD8+, macrophage and B cell function. Diverse differentiation states were reported for melanoma neoantigen-specific CD4+ T cells.

The sample holds a few counts of this clone. The antigen is unknown. The chain uses TRBV6-6 and TRBJ1-4; 9 positions match TRBD1. This clonotype originated in a human donor with melanoma. Material: cells from a culture (not recorded whether cultured in vitro). DNA of the CDR3: TGTGCCAGCAGTTCCGGGACAGGGTTAAAATATGAAAAACTGTTTTTT. It codes for CASSSGTGLKYEKLFF.